This TCR beta chain was captured in a study of blood T cells in healthy people across ages (dated by TCRdb to the mid-2010s). Some background on the complete study: In model experiments, template switching captured about one uniquely barcoded TCR beta cDNA molecule for every two T cells. The donors were divided into four age groups: young (average approximately 17 years), middle-aged (about 40), aged (approximately 59) and long-lived (about 79). For two donors (one aged 18 to 30 and one aged 80 or older), the study analyzed two additional independent replicas of 1 million unique cDNA reads from the same blood draw. The study measured age-related changes in TCR beta repertoire diversity using deep sequencing normalized with unique cDNA molecular identifiers. To avoid experimental bias, donors of different ages were randomly spread across the sequencing lanes. The full study reports these points: A strong correlation was found between observed TCR beta diversity and the percentage of naive T cells measured by flow cytometry. Because profiling used bulk unsorted PBMCs, naive and antigen-experienced compartments could not be compared conclusively. Observed TCR beta diversity per million T cells fell roughly linearly with age, and a significant reduction was already apparent by age roughly 41. The CMV infection status of donors was not known, potentially confounding age-related changes in expanded clonotypes. Estimates of total diversity from one million sequenced T cells were regarded as lower bounds and underestimates. Compared with the aged group, the long-lived group had more naive CD4+ T cells, fewer expanded clones and increased TCR diversity, suggesting age selection.

This clonotype has a handful of counts. Which antigen it targets is not known. No much larger clonotype is one base removed from it; base qualities were not supplied. The library was prepared using 5' RACE. Sequencing relied on an Illumina HiSeq 2500. A second PCR of about 6 to 11 cycles was performed with a sample-barcoded 5' primer and a J-beta primer mix. Each TCR beta cDNA molecule received a unique molecular identifier from a template-switch 5' adaptor carrying 12 random nucleotides. At least 2.5 million CDR3-containing paired-end reads were obtained from each sample. The Mint cDNA synthesis kit, primed by a TRBC-specific oligonucleotide, was used to synthesize first-strand cDNA from all RNA. All cDNA was treated with uracil-DNA glycosylase and then went through a first 18-cycle PCR with the universal primers M1SS and BC2_uni_R. Turning to the authors' computational methods: Each sample was normalized by randomly selecting 1 million high-quality reads, each carrying a distinct molecular identifier. Reads sharing molecular identifiers were discarded rather than binned into consensus sequences. MiTCR, run with a Q25 quality threshold and the strictest error-elimination algorithm, handled CDR3 identification, clonotype clustering and error correction. A nonparametric unseen species model with Euler transformation was used to estimate lower-bound total TCR beta diversity. Using fastp at Q25 and MiXCR, TCRdb reprocessed the public reads and kept productive beta chains. Rows with one shared CDR3 protein collapse into an entry with the most common genes and DNA. The V and J calls were not made by the authors but by TCRdb's processing. Within this sample are about 680,000 distinct CDR3 sequences, with over 45% of them counted one time only. The ten largest clones represent 25% to 35% of the sample.

The donors were 40 or so Caucasian individuals from Russia, aged roughly 6 to 100 years, who were systemically healthy. Roughly 9.5 milliliters of peripheral blood were drawn from each donor into EDTA-treated Vacutainer tubes. Ficoll-Paque density-gradient centrifugation was used to isolate PBMCs, with at least 6.5 million obtained per sample. Total RNA was extracted from PBMCs with Trizol reagent, with at least 6 micrograms obtained per sample. The percentages of naive CD45RAhigh/CD27high T cells were determined by flow cytometry on a PBMC aliquot from every donor. The CDR3 spans 13 residues, from the cysteine through the phenylalanine. Just the 39-base CDR3 DNA is kept, in frame starting at base 1. V sheds 4 bases and J sheds 0 bases, leaving 8 bases between their ends. From the germline V gene, CDR1 is SQVTM and CDR2 is ANQGSEA.

The receptor's source is a woman aged 60-75 years in good health. Here the chain combines TRBV29-1 and TRBJ2-3, with an unclear D gene assignment. Material for sequencing was blood. The nucleotides are TGCAGCGTTGCCCCAGGTAGCACAGATACGCAGTATTTT. Its coded protein is CSVAPGSTDTQYF.